These 16 T cell receptor beta chains share one sample of origin, sequenced in a study of somatic mutations in cytotoxic T cells in rheumatoid arthritis. Data came from immunoSEQ multiplex PCR; TCRdb stores just in-frame clones and leaves some out. The sample contains several thousand clones, more than 70% of which appear only once. Sequencing was carried out using CD8+ T cells sorted from blood. Every receptor here comes from an adult with rheumatoid arthritis.

This chain links TRBV28 with TRBJ1-1, with D possibly matching TRBD1 (6 bases). CDR3 length equals 18 residues. Per the germline V gene, CDR1 is MDHEN and CDR2 is SYDVKM. Trimming removed 3 bases at V and 3 bases at J, with 23 bases between. The CDR3 nucleotides read TGTGCCAGCAGTTTCGCCCCTCACAGGGCAGGGAAATACACTGAAGCTTTCTTT. Amino acids: CASSFAPHRAGKYTEAFF. The full variable domain, completed using reference TRBV28 and TRBJ1-1, is DVKVTQSSRYLVKRTGEKVFLECVQDMDHENMFWYRQDPGLGLRLIYFSYDVKMKEKGDIPEGYSVSREKKERFSLILESASTNQTSMYLCASSFAPHRAGKYTEAFFGQGTRLTVV.

The chain uses TRBV28 and TRBJ1-1, with TRBD1 matching 7 bases. Germline CDR1 reads MDHEN; CDR2 reads SYDVKM. The ends lost 1 base at V and 0 bases at J; junction bases unmatched: 2. CDR3 length: 15 residues. CDR3: CASSLLTGLNTEAFF. CDR3 DNA: TGTGCCAGCAGTTTATTGACAGGGTTGAACACTGAAGCTTTCTTT.

V usage is TRBV7-6 and J usage is TRBJ1-1; weak D call: TRBD1 (6 bases). V shed 4 bases and J shed 8 bases, with 8 bases lying between them. The V gene's germline CDR1 is SGHVS and CDR2 FNYEAQ. CDR3 length: 11 residues. The CDR3 region is CASSSGTEAFF. For the CDR3, the DNA is TGTGCCAGCAGCTCCGGGACAGAAGCTTTCTTT.

The chain carries TRBV2 and TRBJ2-5, with 7 bases matching TRBD2. Judging by the DNA end, TRBJ2-7 fits better; the J call may be wrong. CDR3 length equals 13 residues. Germline V gene lookup returns CDR1 SNHLY and CDR2 FYNNEI. Here the CDR3 reads CASAGVMPYEQYF. DNA for the CDR3: TGTGCCAGCGCGGGAGTCATGCCCTACGAGCAGTACTTC.

The chain combines TRBV4-3 with TRBJ2-2; no definite D call. Germline V gene data show CDR1 as LGHNA and CDR2 as YSLEER. Trimming took off 0 bases at V and 0 bases at J, with 11 bases between the two ends. CDR3 size: 17 residues. The chain's CDR3 is CASSQDPGVTNTGELFF. The CDR3, as DNA: TGCGCCAGCAGCCAAGATCCTGGGGTAACGAACACCGGGGAGCTGTTTTTT.

V and J are TRBV6-4 and TRBJ2-6; D may be TRBD1 (5 bases). CDR3 length: 16 amino acids. Germline V gene data show CDR1 as MRHNA and CDR2 as SNTAGT. Between the trimmed V and J ends, which lost 0 bases and 1 base, there was a span of 7 bases. CDR3: CASSDSPGSGANVLTF. The CDR3, as DNA: TGTGCCAGCAGTGACTCCCCAGGGTCTGGGGCCAACGTCCTGACTTTC.

This chain connects TRBV7-6 to TRBJ2-3, with 10 bases aligning to TRBD2. This CDR3 is built from 18 residues. J gave up 2 bases and V 5 bases, and 13 bases lay outside the gene matches. The V gene's germline CDR1 is SGHVS and CDR2 FNYEAQ. CDR3 sequence: CASSRGASGGGTTDTQYF. CDR3 bases: TGTGCCAGCAGCCGAGGGGCTAGCGGGGGAGGAACCACAGATACGCAGTATTTT.

This chain joins TRBV7-2 and TRBJ2-2; D is uncertain. CDR1 is SGHTA and CDR2 is FQGNSA in the germline V gene. The germline V and J ends were trimmed by 5 bases and 3 bases, with 13 bases remaining between them. This CDR3 contains 15 residues. CDR3 sequence (DNA): TGTGCCAGCAGCCCGCTACGCCGCGACACCGGGGAGCTGTTTTTT. Translated, it gives CASSPLRRDTGELFF. The full variable domain, in which reference TRBV7-2 and TRBJ2-2 provide the parts outside the CDR3, is GAGVSQSPSNKVTEKGKDVELRCDPISGHTALYWYRQSLGQGLEFLIYFQGNSAPDKSGLPSDRFSAERTGGSVSTLTIQRTQQEDSAVYLCASSPLRRDTGELFFGEGSRLTVL.

This clone was seen just once. The V gene is TRBV7-6, the J gene TRBJ2-5; the match to TRBD2 covers 8 bases. After removal of 5 bases from V and 5 bases from J, the junction contained 7 bases not matched to a gene. The CDR3 spans 14 residues. The germline gives CDR1 SGHVS, CDR2 FNYEAQ. The DNA of the CDR3 is TGTGCCAGCAGCCCGGGGGGGACGGGGGAGACCCAGTACTTC. Protein: CASSPGGTGETQYF.

The chain carries TRBV7-9 and TRBJ2-3, with D uncertain. CDR3 length: 12 amino acids. Trimming removed 5 bases from V and 6 bases from J, with 9 bases in between. Germline loops: CDR1 SEHNR, CDR2 FQNEAQ (reference sequence). The CDR3 loop is CASSDGRDTQYF. In DNA, the CDR3 is TGTGCCAGCAGCGACGGTCGGGATACGCAGTATTTT.

A single count supports this clone. This rearrangement joins TRBV30 to TRBJ1-6; TRBD1 is a possible D gene (5 bases). Trimming left V 5 bases short and J 9 bases short, with 14 bases between. CDR3 length: 13 residues. Germline CDR1 reads GTSNPN; CDR2 reads SVGIG (reference sequence). In nucleotides, the CDR3 is TGTGCCTGGTCGGGGGTAACGGGTTCACCCCTCCACTTT. Its translation: CAWSGVTGSPLHF.

The chain recombines TRBV2 with TRBJ2-2, with 12 positions matching TRBD1. Germline lookup yields CDR1 SNHLY and CDR2 FYNNEI. The CDR3 runs to 15 residues. J lost 8 bases, V lost 8 bases, and 9 bases had no gene match. CDR3 coding DNA: TGTGCCAGCGGGACCCGGGACAGGGGGCTTGGGGAGCTGTTTTTT. Its protein product is CASGTRDRGLGELFF.

V usage is TRBV29-1 and J usage is TRBJ2-7, with 9 bases identical to TRBD2. V was pared by 7 bases and J by 5 bases, with 18 bases of the junction left unmatched. The CDR3 is 16 residues long. From germline, CDR1 is SQVTM and CDR2 ANQGSEA. The CDR3 loop is CSAGVVLAGVIHEQYF. Here the CDR3 DNA reads TGCAGCGCCGGAGTGGTTTTAGCGGGAGTGATTCACGAGCAGTACTTC.

This clone was seen just once. This chain uses TRBV7-3 with TRBJ2-1; D is possibly TRBD2 (6 bases). The germline V gene has CDR1 SGHTA and CDR2 FQGTGA. There are 12 residues in the CDR3. V lost 4 bases and J 7 bases, leaving 8 bases between the germline ends. The DNA for the CDR3 is TGTGCCAGCAGCTCGCGGGGAAATGAGCAGTTCTTC. Translating gives CASSSRGNEQFF.

V is TRBV14 and J is TRBJ2-4; D is undetermined. This CDR3 has 16 amino acids. The V end was cut by 3 bases, the J end by 2 bases, with 14 bases between. Germline V gives CDR1 SGHDN, CDR2 FVKESK. The DNA for the CDR3 is TGTGCCAGCAGCCACTACACGCCCAAAACCAAAAACATTCAGTACTTC. Translated: CASSHYTPKTKNIQYF.

In this sample, this clone turned up a few times. In DNA form, the CDR3 reads TGCGCCAGCAGCTTGGAACAGTGGGGCGAGCAGTACTTC. Encoded protein: CASSLEQWGEQYF. The chain links TRBV5-1 to TRBJ2-7, with no clear D. Germline V gene sequence: CDR1 SGHRS, CDR2 YFSETQ. The V and J ends lost 0 bases and 6 bases respectively, with 10 bases between them. The CDR3 is 13 amino acids.